These 27 T cell receptor beta chains share one sample of origin, sequenced in a study of PD-1 blockade in classical Hodgkin lymphoma. All trial patients relapsed after autologous stem cell transplantation. The assay was immunoSEQ multiplex PCR, and TCRdb's table has in-frame clones only and misses some. The table has 25,000 to 35,000 clones, 70% to 75% seen once. This material consisted of peripheral blood mononuclear cells (PBMCs), taken before the second cycle of nivolumab. Every receptor here comes from a human donor with classical Hodgkin lymphoma.

A single count supports this clone. V usage is TRBV9 and J usage is TRBJ2-1, with 8 bases fitting TRBD1. The CDR3 consists of 15 residues. Germline values: CDR1 SGDLS, CDR2 YYNGEE. Trimming removed 4 bases from V and 5 bases from J; junction bases left unmatched: 8. The CDR3, as DNA: TGTGCCAGCAGCCCCCGGACAGGGAACAACAATGAGCAGTTCTTC. It specifies CASSPRTGNNNEQFF.

The rearrangement joins TRBV20-1 to TRBJ2-7, with D possibly TRBD2 on 6 matching bases. Germline-derived CDR1 and CDR2 are DFQATT and SNEGSKA (reference sequence). This CDR3 contains 11 residues. Written as DNA, the CDR3 is TGCATATTCAGGCGGGGAGGCGAGCAGTACTTC. Its translation is CIFRRGGEQYF.

The chain has TRBV9 and TRBJ2-7; D is possibly TRBD2 (5 bases). Trimming pared 4 bases from V and 4 bases from J, leaving 18 bases between. The CDR3 consists of 15 residues. Germline CDR1 and CDR2: SGDLS and YYNGEE. The CDR3 bases are TGTGCCAGCAGCCGAGGGTCTCCACCGACATACGAGCAGTACTTC. It codes for CASSRGSPPTYEQYF.

This clone was recorded a few times. This chain uses TRBV7-2 with TRBJ2-7; D is undetermined. This CDR3 spans 14 amino acids. Germline V gene data show CDR1 as SGHTA and CDR2 as FQGNSA. Trimming pared 5 bases from V and 0 bases from J, leaving 11 bases between. Written as DNA, the CDR3 is TGTGCCAGCAGCCCGATGACAAGCTCCTACGAGCAGTACTTC. It codes for CASSPMTSSYEQYF.

J is TRBJ2-7 and V is TRBV5-1; D gene unclear. Germline lookup yields CDR1 SGHRS and CDR2 YFSETQ. V was pared by 5 bases and J by 3 bases, with 12 bases between. The CDR3 has 13 residues. CDR3 residues: CASSYDGYYEQYF. CDR3 bases: TGCGCCAGCAGTTACGACGGATACTACGAGCAGTACTTC. Full variable domain (missing parts from reference TRBV5-1 and TRBJ2-7): KAGVTQTPRYLIKTRGQQVTLSCSPISGHRSVSWYQQTPGQGLQFLFEYFSETQRNKGNFPGRFSGRQFSNSRSEMNVSTLELGDSALYLCASSYDGYYEQYFGPGTRLTVT.

The chain links TRBV19 to TRBJ1-1; a possible D gene is TRBD1 (6 bases). The CDR3 spans 14 residues. Germline lookup yields CDR1 LNHDA and CDR2 SQIVND (reference sequence). V lost 9 bases and J 0 bases, leaving 14 bases between the germline ends. The CDR3: CASTSGDMNTEAFF. The CDR3 DNA reads TGTGCCAGCACCTCGGGGGACATGAACACTGAAGCTTTCTTT.

This rearrangement joins TRBV11-2 to TRBJ2-7; 9 bases line up with TRBD1. Germline V CDR1 and CDR2: SGHAT, FQNNGV. Losses at the gene ends were 1 base for V and 5 bases for J; bases not matched to a gene: 6. CDR3 length equals 15 residues. The DNA for the CDR3 is TGTGCCAGCAGCTTAGTAGGGACAGGGTTTAACGAGCAGTACTTC. Protein sequence: CASSLVGTGFNEQYF.

The chain couples TRBV6-1 to TRBJ2-7; a possible D gene is TRBD2 (6 bases). There are 15 residues in the CDR3. V shed 2 bases and J shed 3 bases, with 14 bases lying between them. In germline, CDR1 is MNHNS, CDR2 SASEGT. DNA of the CDR3: TGTGCCAGCAGTGAAAGAAGCGGGCGGTACTACGAGCAGTACTTC. Residues: CASSERSGRYYEQYF.

The gene calls are TRBV4-2 and TRBJ2-3; no clear D. V lost 6 bases and J lost 6, with 22 bases in between. There are 16 residues in the CDR3. Looked up from germline, CDR1 is LGHNA and CDR2 is YNFKEQ. This CDR3 reads CASSTTGLYTDDTQYF. CDR3 bases: TGTGCCAGCAGTACGACGGGCCTTTATACGGACGATACGCAGTATTTT.

The rearrangement uses TRBV5-1 and TRBJ1-1; unclear D gene. The V gene lost 5 bases and the J gene lost 4 bases, with 12 bases spanning the gap. The CDR3 has 13 residues. Germline V lookup: CDR1 SGHRS, CDR2 YFSETQ. Here the CDR3 DNA reads TGCGCCAGCAGTTCCGGGTATGGCACTGAAGCTTTCTTT. Protein sequence: CASSSGYGTEAFF.

This clone was found a few times. The sample holds other DNA sequences that translate to the same CDR3. The gene calls are TRBV5-1 and TRBJ2-7; no definite D call. This CDR3 spans 11 amino acids. V was shortened by 3 bases and J by 0 bases, with 1 base between the two germline ends. CDR1 is SGHRS, CDR2 YFSETQ, per germline. The CDR3 bases are TGCGCCAGCAGCTACTCCTACGAGCAGTACTTC. This encodes CASSYSYEQYF.

The CDR3 bases are TGTGCCAGCAATGACGGCCCCGGGACTAGCGACTACAATGAGCAGTTCTTC. Translated, it gives CASNDGPGTSDYNEQFF. V usage is TRBV2 and J usage is TRBJ2-1, with TRBD2 identical over 10 bases. This CDR3 is 17 amino acids long. Trimming cost V 7 bases and J 3 bases; bases outside gene matches: 12. Germline V gene sequence: CDR1 SNHLY, CDR2 FYNNEI.

The chain carries TRBV6-5 and TRBJ2-7; no firm D call. The CDR3 covers 14 residues. Germline V gives CDR1 MNHEY, CDR2 SVGAGI. Trimming pared 0 bases from V and 1 base from J, leaving 7 bases between. This chain's CDR3 is CASSYSRQSYEQYF. CDR3 DNA sequence: TGTGCCAGCAGTTACTCGAGGCAGTCCTACGAGCAGTACTTC.

The genes are TRBV27 and TRBJ1-2; D is ambiguous. Germline CDR1 reads MNHEY; CDR2 reads SMNVEV (reference sequence). Trimming cost V 5 bases and J 8 bases, with 15 bases left between them. The CDR3 totals 13 residues. The CDR3 bases are TGTGCCAGCAGTCCCCGAGGGTCCTGGGGCTACACCTTC. As protein: CASSPRGSWGYTF.

The gene calls are TRBV5-1 and TRBJ1-5; TRBD1 agrees at 8 bases. Germline trimming cut 1 base from V and 3 bases from J; bases unmatched to any gene: 6. The CDR3 loop spans 16 amino acids. The germline gives CDR1 SGHRS, CDR2 YFSETQ. The CDR3 bases are TGCGCCAGCAGCTTGTTTACGGACAGGGACAATCAGCCCCAGCATTTT. This translates into CASSLFTDRDNQPQHF.

The V gene is TRBV9, the J gene TRBJ1-3; maybe TRBD1 (5 bases). This CDR3 has 16 residues. V was pared by 0 bases and J by 3 bases, with 13 bases between. Germline assignment: CDR1 SGDLS and CDR2 YYNGEE. Here the CDR3 DNA reads TGTGCCAGCAGCGTAGATGGGTGGGGGGATGGAAACACCATATATTTT. As protein: CASSVDGWGDGNTIYF.

The V call is TRBV4-2, the J call TRBJ1-2, with 8 positions matching TRBD1. The J segment lost 6 bases and the V segment lost 1 base, leaving 10 bases of the junction unmatched. CDR1 is LGHNA and CDR2 is YNFKEQ in the germline V gene. This CDR3 has 16 amino acids. The CDR3 region has the DNA TGTGCCAGCAGCCAAGCTGGGACAGGTGGTTTTGATGGCTACACCTTC. It translates to CASSQAGTGGFDGYTF.

This chain connects TRBV5-6 to TRBJ2-1; D gene uncertain. V gave up 5 bases and J gave up 5 bases, with 11 bases separating them. This CDR3 comprises 13 residues. Germline V lookup: CDR1 SGHDT, CDR2 YYEEEE. The CDR3 sequence: CASSPIWDNEQFF. CDR3 DNA sequence: TGTGCCAGCAGTCCCATCTGGGACAATGAGCAGTTCTTC.

This clone was picked up a small number of times. The chain employs TRBV15 and TRBJ2-3; no clear D gene. Germline lookup yields CDR1 LNHNV and CDR2 YYDKDF (reference sequence). V lost 1 base and J lost 3, with 8 bases in between. This CDR3 is built from 14 residues. CDR3 nucleotides: TGTGCCACCAGCAGAGGCGGAGAAACAGATACGCAGTATTTT. Its translation: CATSRGGETDTQYF.

The rearrangement uses TRBV18 and TRBJ1-1; TRBD1 agrees at 7 bases. V trimming: 10 bases; J trimming: 3 bases; junction bases outside the gene matches: 17. Germline CDR1 reads KGHSH; CDR2 reads LQKENI. There are 16 residues in the CDR3. CDR3 DNA: TGTGCCACCACCGATATTAACAGGGGCGGGGACACTGAAGCTTTCTTT. Its translation: CATTDINRGGDTEAFF.

The V call is TRBV9, the J call TRBJ1-1; maybe TRBD1 (6 bases). The CDR3 runs 20 residues. Trimming shortened V by 0 bases and J by 5 bases, and 29 bases separated the two germline ends. Germline CDR1 and CDR2: SGDLS and YYNGEE. The CDR3 loop is CASSVEGPEAGDISGTEAFF. For the CDR3, the DNA is TGTGCCAGCAGCGTAGAGGGGCCCGAGGCAGGGGACATTTCGGGAACTGAAGCTTTCTTT.

The chain is built from TRBV21-1 and TRBJ1-6; the table's D call of TRBD1 was not tested on the DNA. TRBV21-1 is classified as a pseudogene. This CDR3 contains 15 residues. CDR3 sequence (DNA): TGTGCCAGCAGCAAACCCACAGGGTTCAATTCACCCCTCCACTTT. This translates into CASSKPTGFNSPLHF.

This clone has just a few counts. The chain employs TRBV7-9 and TRBJ2-5; a weak D match, TRBD2 (6 bases). In germline, CDR1 is SEHNR, CDR2 FQNEAQ (reference sequence). The V and J ends lost 1 base and 5 bases respectively, with 8 bases between them. The CDR3 is made up of 13 amino acids. The CDR3 nucleotides are TGTGCCAGCAGCTTAGGACTAGATGAGACCCAGTACTTC. It translates to CASSLGLDETQYF.

This clone was seen a few times. The DNA of the CDR3 is TGTGCCTGGAGTGTAACTCGGCTAGCGGGGGTAGAGACCCAGTACTTC. Amino acid sequence: CAWSVTRLAGVETQYF. This rearrangement joins TRBV30 to TRBJ2-5; TRBD2 matches 10 bases. This CDR3 has 16 residues. Per germline, CDR1 GTSNPN and CDR2 SVGIG (reference sequence). The V segment lost 0 bases and the J segment 4 bases; nucleotides outside the gene matches: 8.

This chain uses TRBV19 with TRBJ1-1; no clear D gene. The CDR3 contains 14 residues. V lost 6 bases and J 1 base, leaving 12 bases between the germline ends. Per the germline V gene, CDR1 is LNHDA and CDR2 is SQIVND (reference sequence). The CDR3 region is CASSPAGRNTEAFF. The CDR3 nucleotides read TGTGCCAGTAGCCCCGCGGGCAGGAACACTGAAGCTTTCTTT.

This chain connects TRBV7-3 to TRBJ1-5; no reliable D call. The CDR3 runs to 12 residues. Germline V lookup: CDR1 SGHTA, CDR2 FQGTGA. The V end was cut by 5 bases, the J end by 6 bases, with 8 bases between. CDR3 DNA sequence: TGTGCCAGCAGCGATTACCGTCAGCCCCAGCATTTT. Protein product: CASSDYRQPQHF.

This chain connects TRBV7-3 to TRBJ2-5; D may be TRBD2 (7 bases). The germline CDR1 and CDR2 sequences are SGHTA and FQGTGA. The CDR3 sequence is 14 residues long. V was cut by 3 bases and J by 7 bases, with 15 bases left in between. In nucleotides, the CDR3 is TGTGCCAGCAGCTTTGGGGGGGCAATTTCGACCCAGTACTTC. This codes for CASSFGGAISTQYF. Full variable domain (outside the CDR3, taken from reference TRBV7-3 and TRBJ2-5): GAGVSQTPSNKVTEKGKYVELRCDPISGHTALYWYRQSLGQGPEFLIYFQGTGAADDSGLPNDRFFAVRPEGSVSTLKIQRTERGDSAVYLCASSFGGAISTQYFGPGTRLLVL.